The rows below give T cell receptor beta chains drawn from one sample of a study of chemoradiotherapy in HPV16-positive cancers. Here immunoSEQ multiplex PCR was the method, and the copy in TCRdb shows in-frame clones only, minus some. This sample carries about 21,000 clones, approximately 89% of them seen once, and the ten largest clones take approximately 2.5%. Sequenced material: blood, taken from a patient who underwent chemoradiotherapy. The source of these receptors is a human donor with HPV-associated anogenital cancer. Each CDR3 is given with its conserved first and last residue. D genes are given only for firm matches. Size tells how often a clone was seen (once, few, many) or the class of an expanded clone, and some rows leave it out.

V gene,J gene,D gene,clone size,CDR3 DNA,CDR3 protein
TRBV19,TRBJ2-6,TRBD1,NA,TGTGCCAGTAGTGCTGTGAGGACAGGGAAGACTGGGGCCAACGTCCTGACTTTC,CASSAVRTGKTGANVLTF
TRBV5-1,TRBJ2-7,TRBD1,NA,TGCGCCAGCAGCCCGGGACAGGGTAACGAGCAGTACTTC,CASSPGQGNEQYF
TRBV5-1,TRBJ2-3,TRBD1,NA,TGCGCCAGCAGCTTGCAGGGGGCCGCGGATACGCAGTATTTT,CASSLQGAADTQYF
TRBV28,TRBJ1-3,NA,NA,TGTGCCAGCAGGGGTCAACCCTCTGGAAACACCATATATTTT,CASRGQPSGNTIYF
TRBV18,TRBJ1-1,TRBD1,NA,TGTGCCAGCTCACCACGACAGGGCATGAACACTGAAGCTTTCTTT,CASSPRQGMNTEAFF
TRBV4-3,TRBJ2-7,TRBD1,NA,TGCGCCAGCAGCCAAGATCCGGGACAGGGTAGCGACGAGCAGTACTTC,CASSQDPGQGSDEQYF
TRBV7-9,TRBJ2-6,TRBD1,NA,TGTGCCAGCAGCCCCAGGGGGCCGCTCGTCCTGACTTTC,CASSPRGPLVLTF
TRBV11-3,TRBJ1-1,NA,NA,TGTGCCAGCAGCGTATCCCAGGGGCTTGGGATCACTGAAGCTTTCTTT,CASSVSQGLGITEAFF
TRBV9,TRBJ1-6,NA,NA,TGTGCCAGCAGCGCCAGGGTGGGGAATTCACCCCTCCACTTT,CASSARVGNSPLHF
TRBV15,TRBJ1-5,NA,NA,TGTGCCACCAGCAGAGATCAGAGAAGTTGGCCCCAGCATTTT,CATSRDQRSWPQHF
TRBV7-7,TRBJ2-7,NA,NA,TGTGCTAGCAGCTTGCAGTCCACCTACGAGCAGTACTTC,CASSLQSTYEQYF
TRBV4-3,TRBJ2-5,TRBD1,NA,TGCGCCAGCAGCCAAGATTCAGGGGGCTCTGAGACCCAGTACTTC,CASSQDSGGSETQYF
TRBV4-1,TRBJ2-7,NA,NA,TGCGCCAGCAGCCAAGATAGTCTGGGGCTCTACGAGCAGTACTTC,CASSQDSLGLYEQYF
TRBV5-1,TRBJ2-7,NA,NA,TGCGCCAGCAGCTTGTATAGGGGCGTCGACGAGCAGTACTTC,CASSLYRGVDEQYF
TRBV7-2,TRBJ2-2,NA,NA,TGTGCCAGCAGCCCACGGGGGACGGTGAACACCGGGGAGCTGTTTTTT,CASSPRGTVNTGELFF
TRBV18,TRBJ2-3,TRBD1,NA,TGTGCCAGCTCACGACCGGGACAGGGGGCGAGGGATACGCAGTATTTT,CASSRPGQGARDTQYF
TRBV27,TRBJ2-7,NA,NA,TGTGCCAGCAGTTCGGGGCTTCACGAGCAGTACTTC,CASSSGLHEQYF
TRBV6-6,TRBJ2-2,NA,NA,TGTGCCAGCAGTTACGTTCACACTCGTCCCGGGGAGCTGTTTTTT,CASSYVHTRPGELFF
TRBV28,TRBJ2-1,TRBD1,NA,TGTGCCAGCAGACCTTCTCCGGGACAGGGGTTCAATGAGCAGTTCTTC,CASRPSPGQGFNEQFF
TRBV11-2,TRBJ1-3,TRBD1,NA,TGTGCCAGCAGCTTAGGGGCACAGGGGTCTGGAAACACCATATATTTT,CASSLGAQGSGNTIYF
TRBV5-4,TRBJ2-1,NA,NA,TGTGCCAGCAGCTTGGCGGGAAACTCCTACAATGAGCAGTTCTTC,CASSLAGNSYNEQFF
TRBV28,TRBJ2-2,NA,NA,TGTGCCAGCAGGTTATACGCCGGGGAGCTGTTTTTT,CASRLYAGELFF
TRBV4-1,TRBJ2-7,NA,once,TGCGCCAGCAGCCAAGATTCGGGGTACGAGCAGTACTTC,CASSQDSGYEQYF
TRBV9,TRBJ2-5,NA,NA,TGTGCCAGCAGCGGCCCCGGCAGGGGCGCAGGGGAGACCCAGTACTTC,CASSGPGRGAGETQYF
TRBV9,TRBJ1-4,TRBD1,NA,TGTGCCAGCAGCGTTCAGGGGGCCGGTGAAAAACTGTTTTTT,CASSVQGAGEKLFF
TRBV7-3,TRBJ2-1,TRBD2,NA,TGTGCCAGCAGCTATGGCGGGGGGGGCAACAATGAGCAGTTCTTC,CASSYGGGGNNEQFF
TRBV10-2,TRBJ1-2,NA,NA,TGCGCCAGCAGTGAGTCGAACGTACGGAGCAACTATGGCTACACCTTC,CASSESNVRSNYGYTF
TRBV18,TRBJ2-5,NA,NA,TGTGCCAGCTCGCTCCAAGAGACCCAGTACTTC,CASSLQETQYF
TRBV12-5,TRBJ2-1,NA,NA,TGTGCTAGTGGTCCCACTATTGGCAATGAGCAGTTCTTC,CASGPTIGNEQFF
TRBV15,TRBJ1-1,TRBD1,NA,TGTGCCACCAGCCAGGACAGGGGGCAAGCTTTCTTT,CATSQDRGQAFF
TRBV19,TRBJ2-7,NA,NA,TGTGCCACAGGCGTGAACCTCGGGAGATGGTACGAGCAGTACTTC,CATGVNLGRWYEQYF
TRBV6-5,TRBJ1-2,TRBD1,NA,TGTGCCAGCAGGGCGAGGCAGGGGGCCCGCTACACCTTC,CASRARQGARYTF
TRBV11-2,TRBJ2-7,NA,NA,TGTGCCAGCAGCTTAGATGAGAGGATTGGGCAGTACTTC,CASSLDERIGQYF
TRBV10-3,TRBJ1-2,NA,NA,TGTGCCATCAGTGAAACTGTCCGGAGCTACACCTTC,CAISETVRSYTF
TRBV29-1,TRBJ2-1,NA,once,TGCAGCGTTAAACGTGGAAGTCTTGGCAATGAGCAGTTCTTC,CSVKRGSLGNEQFF
TRBV7-9,TRBJ2-3,TRBD2,NA,TGTGCCAGCAGCCCGACTAGCGGGGGACAACCTACAGATACGCAGTATTTT,CASSPTSGGQPTDTQYF
TRBV5-1,TRBJ1-5,TRBD1,NA,TGCGCCAGCAGCCCACGGACAGGGGGGAATCAGCCCCAGCATTTT,CASSPRTGGNQPQHF
TRBV6-5,TRBJ1-2,NA,NA,TGTGCCAGCAGAAGGGGGGGCCCCTATGGCTACACCTTC,CASRRGGPYGYTF
TRBV28,TRBJ2-7,NA,NA,TGTGCCAGCAGCCGCCAGAGTTTGGGCGACGAGCAGTACTTC,CASSRQSLGDEQYF
TRBV7-6,TRBJ1-5,NA,NA,TGTGCCAGCAGCCCAGAACAGGGAGGAAATCAGCCCCAGCATTTT,CASSPEQGGNQPQHF